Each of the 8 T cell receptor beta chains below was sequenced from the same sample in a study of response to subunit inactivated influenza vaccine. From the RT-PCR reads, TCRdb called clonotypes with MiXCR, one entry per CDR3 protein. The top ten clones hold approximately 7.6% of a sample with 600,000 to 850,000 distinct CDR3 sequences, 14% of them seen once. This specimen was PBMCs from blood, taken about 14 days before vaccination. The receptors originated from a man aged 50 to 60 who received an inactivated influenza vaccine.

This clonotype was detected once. The CDR3 DNA reads as TGTGCCAGCACCCTTACACCGACAGGGGTCTATTCACCCCTCCACTTT. Protein: CASTLTPTGVYSPLHF. J is TRBJ1-6 and V is TRBV6-1; 8 bases map to TRBD1. The CDR3 spans 16 residues. V trimming: 7 bases; J trimming: 8 bases; junction bases outside the gene matches: 13. Germline V gives CDR1 MNHNS, CDR2 SASEGT.

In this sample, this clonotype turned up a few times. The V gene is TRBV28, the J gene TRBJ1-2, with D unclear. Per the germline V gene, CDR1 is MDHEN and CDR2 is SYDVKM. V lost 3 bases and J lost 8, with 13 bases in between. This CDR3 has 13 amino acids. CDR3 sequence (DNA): TGTGCCAGCAGTTTGCCCAGCCATTGGGGCTACACCTTC. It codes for CASSLPSHWGYTF.

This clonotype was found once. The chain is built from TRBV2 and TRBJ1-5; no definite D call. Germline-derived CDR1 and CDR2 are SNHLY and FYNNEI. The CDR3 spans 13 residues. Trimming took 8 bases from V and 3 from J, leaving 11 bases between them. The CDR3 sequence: CASLEIANQPQHF. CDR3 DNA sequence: TGTGCCAGCTTAGAAATAGCCAATCAGCCCCAGCATTTT.

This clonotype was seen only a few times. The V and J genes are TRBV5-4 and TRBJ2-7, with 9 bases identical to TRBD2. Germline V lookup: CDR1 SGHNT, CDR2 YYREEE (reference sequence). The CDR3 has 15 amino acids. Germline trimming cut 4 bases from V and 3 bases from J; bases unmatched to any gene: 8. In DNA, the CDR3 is TGTGCCAGCAGCCCGGGCGGGAGGGCAGGCTACGAGCAGTACTTC. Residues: CASSPGGRAGYEQYF.

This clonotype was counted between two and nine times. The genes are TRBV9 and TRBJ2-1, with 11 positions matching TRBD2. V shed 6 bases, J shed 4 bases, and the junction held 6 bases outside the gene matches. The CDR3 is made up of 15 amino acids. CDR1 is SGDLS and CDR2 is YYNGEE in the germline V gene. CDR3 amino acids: CASTLGLAVYNEQFF. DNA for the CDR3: TGTGCCAGCACCTTGGGACTAGCGGTTTACAATGAGCAGTTCTTC.

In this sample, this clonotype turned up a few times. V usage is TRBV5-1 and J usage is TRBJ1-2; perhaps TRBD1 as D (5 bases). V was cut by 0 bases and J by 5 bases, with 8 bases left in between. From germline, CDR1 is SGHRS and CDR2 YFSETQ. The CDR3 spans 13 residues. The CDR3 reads CASSLDGAYGYTF. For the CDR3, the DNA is TGCGCCAGCAGCTTGGACGGGGCGTATGGCTACACCTTC.

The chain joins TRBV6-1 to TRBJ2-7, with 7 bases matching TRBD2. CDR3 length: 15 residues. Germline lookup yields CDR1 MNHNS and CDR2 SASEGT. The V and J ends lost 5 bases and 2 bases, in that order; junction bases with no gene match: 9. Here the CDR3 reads CASSLSGNAAYEQYF. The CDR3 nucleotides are TGTGCCAGCAGTCTCAGCGGGAACGCAGCCTACGAGCAGTACTTC.

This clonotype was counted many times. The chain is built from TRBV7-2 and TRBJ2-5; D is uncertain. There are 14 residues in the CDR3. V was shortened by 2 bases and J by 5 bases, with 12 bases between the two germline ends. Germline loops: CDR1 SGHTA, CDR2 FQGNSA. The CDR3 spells CASSLLRWSETQYF. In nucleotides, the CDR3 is TGTGCCAGCAGCTTATTACGTTGGAGTGAGACCCAGTACTTC. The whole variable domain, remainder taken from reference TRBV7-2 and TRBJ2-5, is GAGVSQSPSNKVTEKGKDVELRCDPISGHTALYWYRQSLGQGLEFLIYFQGNSAPDKSGLPSDRFSAERTGGSVSTLTIQRTQQEDSAVYLCASSLLRWSETQYFGPGTRLLVL.